The rows below give T cell receptor beta chains drawn from one sample of a study of shared clonotypes between healthy human individuals. Measured with immunoSEQ multiplex PCR; TCRdb has only the in-frame clones, and not every one. This table holds a few million clones, just over 90% found once. Sequencing used naive CD4+ T cells sorted from blood. The receptors were sampled from a man aged 18 to 29 in good health. Both conserved end residues are part of each CDR3. A D gene is named only where the DNA matches it firmly. Some rows mark clone size as missing; the rest say once, few, many or name a class of expanded clone.

-	TRBV5-1	TRBD1	TRBJ1-1	CASSVTGTGARTEAFF	TGCGCCAGCAGCGTCACCGGGACAGGGGCTCGGACTGAAGCTTTCTTT
-	TRBV5-1	-	TRBJ2-7	CASSFNAQGYEQYF	TGCGCCAGCAGCTTTAATGCTCAGGGCTACGAGCAGTACTTC
-	TRBV6-1	TRBD1	TRBJ1-5	CASSEGQGGQPQHF	TGTGCCAGCAGTGAGGGACAGGGAGGACAGCCCCAGCATTTT
-	TRBV9	TRBD2	TRBJ2-7	CASSERTSGRRPCRFEQYF	TGTGCCAGCAGCGAGCGGACTAGCGGGAGGAGACCCTGCCGATTCGAGCAGTACTTC
-	TRBV30	TRBD1	TRBJ2-7	CAWRNRRDRGLSFPIYEQYF	TGTGCCTGGAGAAACCGAAGGGACAGGGGGCTTTCGTTCCCAATCTACGAGCAGTACTTC
-	TRBV7-6	-	TRBJ1-2	CASSLGGTYGYTF	TGTGCCAGCAGCTTAGGGGGGACTTATGGCTACACCTTC
-	TRBV18	-	TRBJ1-1	CASSAPVGQMNTEAFF	TGTGCCAGCTCCGCCCCGGTCGGACAGATGAACACTGAAGCTTTCTTT
-	TRBV27	-	TRBJ2-3	CASSITGTAQYF	TGTGCCAGCAGTATCACCGGGACGGCGCAGTATTTT
-	TRBV5-1	TRBD1	TRBJ2-7	CASSPEGTGYPYEQYF	TGCGCCAGCAGCCCAGAGGGGACAGGGTACCCCTACGAGCAGTACTTC
-	TRBV28	TRBD2	TRBJ2-1	CASSELAGTYNEQFF	TGTGCCAGCAGTGAACTAGCGGGTACCTACAATGAGCAGTTCTTC
-	TRBV30	TRBD1	TRBJ2-1	CACDRGSYNEQFF	TGTGCCTGTGACAGGGGGAGTTACAATGAGCAGTTCTTC
-	TRBV7-3	TRBD1	TRBJ1-1	CASSRGTGNTEAFF	TGTGCCAGCAGCCGAGGGACAGGGAACACTGAAGCTTTCTTT
-	TRBV6-1	-	TRBJ2-5	CASSVKRETQYF	TGTGCCAGCAGTGTTAAACGAGAGACCCAGTACTTC
-	TRBV13	-	TRBJ2-3	CASSFLRGNTQYF	TGTGCCAGCAGCTTCCTCAGGGGAAATACGCAGTATTTT
-	TRBV5-1	-	TRBJ2-3	CASSLIGGLTDTQYF	TGCGCCAGCAGCTTGATCGGGGGACTCACAGATACGCAGTATTTT
-	TRBV7-9	-	TRBJ2-7	CASSFSPPPYEQYF	TGTGCCAGCAGCTTTTCCCCGCCTCCCTACGAGCAGTACTTC
-	TRBV5-4	-	TRBJ2-7	CASSLGAGEVYEQYF	TGTGCCAGCAGCTTAGGGGCAGGGGAGGTCTACGAGCAGTACTTC
-	TRBV10-3	TRBD1	TRBJ1-5	CAINSGQFNQPQHF	TGTGCCATCAATTCGGGACAGTTCAATCAGCCCCAGCATTTT
-	TRBV6-5	-	TRBJ2-7	CASIGDSDEQYF	TGTGCCAGCATCGGAGACAGCGACGAGCAGTACTTC
-	TRBV7-2	TRBD2	TRBJ2-2	CASSLGGGRGVFRSGELFF	TGTGCCAGCAGCTTAGGGGGTGGGAGGGGTGTATTCAGGTCCGGGGAGCTGTTTTTT
once	TRBV11-2	-	TRBJ2-7	CASSPRQRLLSYEQYF	TGTGCCAGCAGCCCCAGACAGCGACTCCTCTCCTACGAGCAGTACTTC
-	TRBV19	-	TRBJ1-1	CATRRGFATEAFF	TGTGCCACCCGACGGGGGTTCGCCACTGAAGCTTTCTTT
-	TRBV27	TRBD1	TRBJ1-4	CATRGTDTRSEKLFF	TGTGCCACACGAGGGACAGACACAAGGAGTGAAAAACTGTTTTTT
-	TRBV7-2	-	TRBJ2-1	CASATRDSYNEQFF	TGTGCCAGCGCAACCCGGGACTCTTACAATGAGCAGTTCTTC